The 17 T cell receptor beta chains in this list originate from one sample, sequenced in a study of blood T cell repertoires in COVID-19 (dated by TCRdb to 2019 to 2021). Libraries were prepared through the immunoSEQ multiplex PCR assay. TCRdb limited this immuneACCESS table to in-frame rearrangements with V and J called. A share of clones is missing; checked studies link under half to unresolved V genes, and the rest is unexplained. Counted in this sample were approximately 140,000 clones; 84% of them appeared once. The ten top clones hold roughly 3.4% of the sample. The sample consisted of PBMCs or T cells enriched from blood (not recorded which). Receptors originate from a woman in her fifties or sixties with acute COVID-19.

The chain has TRBV5-1 and TRBJ1-4; D is perhaps TRBD1 (6 bases). The CDR3 is 16 residues long. V dropped 4 bases and J dropped 1 base, with 14 bases sitting between them. Germline V gene lookup returns CDR1 SGHRS and CDR2 YFSETQ. CDR3 sequence: CASSPGGGGTNEKLFF. In DNA, the CDR3 is TGCGCCAGCAGCCCTGGGGGGGGCGGAACTAATGAAAAACTGTTTTTT.

This clone was found once. This sequence joins TRBV3-1 (or the pseudogene TRBV3-2) and TRBJ2-5; 16 bases map to TRBD2. Germline V gene sequence: CDR1 LGHDT, CDR2 YNNKEL (reference sequence). After removal of 1 base from V and 7 bases from J, the junction contained 15 bases not matched to a gene. The CDR3 covers 20 residues. The CDR3 here is CASSQAKGLAGGRERLTQYF. The CDR3, as DNA: TGTGCCAGCAGCCAAGCCAAGGGACTAGCGGGAGGGCGCGAACGGTTGACCCAGTACTTC.

This clone showed up just once. This chain uses TRBV28 with TRBJ1-4; D may be TRBD1 (5 bases). CDR3 size: 14 residues. CDR1 MDHEN and CDR2 SYDVKM come from the germline V gene. Trimming cost V 5 bases and J 11 bases, with 18 bases left between them. This CDR3 is CASSTGAVGRKLFF. The CDR3 nucleotides read TGTGCCAGCAGTACTGGGGCGGTGGGGCGGAAACTGTTTTTT.

The rearrangement joins TRBV19 to TRBJ1-2; no reliable D call. This CDR3 comprises 15 residues. Deletions cut 9 bases from V and 8 bases from J, with 25 bases between. Germline loops: CDR1 LNHDA, CDR2 SQIVND (reference sequence). The chain's CDR3 is CASQFVGEAYRGYTF. In nucleotides, the CDR3 is TGTGCCAGCCAATTCGTCGGGGAGGCCTATAGAGGCTACACCTTC.

This clone has more than one count but fewer than ten. The V gene is TRBV24-1, the J gene TRBJ1-1; TRBD1 matches at 7 bases. Germline V CDR1 and CDR2: KGHDR, SFDVKD. The CDR3 totals 14 residues. V lost 3 bases to trimming and J lost 11 bases; unmatched junction nucleotides: 11. CDR3 residues: CATSDPNRQGVAFF. CDR3 sequence (DNA): TGTGCCACCAGTGATCCCAACCGACAGGGTGTCGCTTTCTTT.

The V call is TRBV3-1 (or the pseudogene TRBV3-2), the J call TRBJ2-7; D perhaps matches TRBD1 (6 bases). The CDR3 runs 14 residues. V was shortened by 4 bases and J by 6 bases, with 16 bases between the two germline ends. Germline-derived CDR1 and CDR2 are LGHDT and YNNKEL (reference sequence). The CDR3 here is CASSPRQDRIEQYF. CDR3 nucleotides: TGTGCCAGCAGCCCGCGACAAGACAGGATCGAGCAGTACTTC.

The chain is built from TRBV30 and TRBJ2-3; 13 bases are shared with TRBD2. The CDR3 runs 17 residues. Trimming cost V 7 bases and J 4 bases; bases outside gene matches: 14. Germline V gene lookup returns CDR1 GTSNPN and CDR2 SVGIG (reference sequence). This CDR3 reads CAFLTSGRARFPDTQYF. The CDR3 coding sequence is TGTGCCTTCCTTACTAGCGGGAGGGCCAGGTTTCCAGATACGCAGTATTTT.

This sequence joins TRBV19 and TRBJ1-3; TRBD1 matches at 7 bases. The ends lost 7 bases at V and 0 bases at J; junction bases unmatched: 6. The CDR3 consists of 15 residues. Germline V gene data show CDR1 as LNHDA and CDR2 as SQIVND (reference sequence). The DNA of the CDR3 is TGTGCCAGTAATGCGGGGACAGCCTCTGGAAACACCATATATTTT. Its translation: CASNAGTASGNTIYF.

The CDR3 loop is CASVRQTSNQPQHF. CDR3 in DNA: TGTGCCAGCGTGAGACAGACTAGCAATCAGCCCCAGCATTTT. V usage is TRBV28 and J usage is TRBJ1-5; perhaps TRBD1 as D (5 bases). V was cut by 8 bases and J by 0 bases, with 11 bases left in between. The germline gives CDR1 MDHEN, CDR2 SYDVKM. The CDR3 has 14 amino acids.

The chain carries TRBV13 and TRBJ2-2; 7 bases are shared with TRBD2. V lost 1 base to trimming and J lost 5 bases; unmatched junction nucleotides: 7. The CDR3 is 16 amino acids. Germline CDR1 and CDR2: PRHDT and FYEKMQ (reference sequence). CDR3 in amino acids: CASSLAVPAGTGELFF. In DNA form, the CDR3 reads TGTGCCAGCAGCTTAGCTGTCCCAGCGGGGACCGGGGAGCTGTTTTTT.

V gene TRBV2 combines with J gene TRBJ2-1; D remains ambiguous. This CDR3 has 13 amino acids. Trimming left V 7 bases short and J 1 base short, with 8 bases between. Germline V gene sequence: CDR1 SNHLY, CDR2 FYNNEI. This chain's CDR3 is CASIDGSYNEQFF. The CDR3 DNA is TGTGCCAGCATCGACGGGTCCTACAATGAGCAGTTCTTC.

This clone was counted between two and nine times. This chain links TRBV12-3 or TRBV12-4 with TRBJ1-6, with D hard to call. Trimming removed 6 bases from V and 1 base from J, with 4 bases in between. This CDR3 spans 13 amino acids. The CDR3 is CASRESYNSPLHF. The CDR3 DNA reads TGTGCCAGCAGGGAGTCCTATAATTCACCCCTCCACTTT.

The gene calls are TRBV4-3 and TRBJ2-1, with 10 bases that match TRBD2. CDR3 size: 18 residues. V shed 4 bases, J shed 5 bases, and the junction held 14 bases outside the gene matches. In germline, CDR1 is LGHNA, CDR2 YSLEER. CDR3 loop: CASSLLAGQVLGNNEQFF. In DNA form, the CDR3 reads TGCGCCAGCAGCCTACTAGCGGGACAGGTGTTGGGGAACAATGAGCAGTTCTTC.

This chain uses TRBV7-3 with TRBJ2-5; TRBD2 matches at 7 bases. CDR3 size: 16 residues. The V gene end was trimmed by 3 bases and the J gene end by 4 bases; junction bases not matched to a gene: 11. CDR1 SGHTA and CDR2 FQGTGA come from the germline V gene. CDR3 in DNA: TGTGCCAGCAGCTTTTTTCCGGCGGGAGTAGTAGAGACCCAGTACTTC. Amino acids: CASSFFPAGVVETQYF.

This chain joins TRBV19 and TRBJ1-2, with a possible D match to TRBD1 (5 bases). Germline V CDR1 and CDR2: LNHDA, SQIVND (reference sequence). CDR3 length: 12 amino acids. Trimming removed 7 bases at V and 6 bases at J, with 12 bases between. CDR3: CASTGQGDGYTF. Here the CDR3 DNA reads TGTGCCAGTACTGGGCAGGGCGATGGCTACACCTTC.

The rearrangement joins TRBV11-2 to TRBJ1-2, with no clear D. The CDR3 has 15 amino acids. The V end was cut by 3 bases, the J end by 4 bases, with 15 bases between. Germline CDR1 reads SGHAT; CDR2 reads FQNNGV. The CDR3 protein is CASSLVSSGAYGYTF. The CDR3 nucleotides read TGTGCCAGCAGCTTGGTCTCCAGTGGAGCCTATGGCTACACCTTC.

The chain has TRBV4-3 and TRBJ1-2; D not resolved. Germline V gene lookup returns CDR1 LGHNA and CDR2 YSLEER. The CDR3 is made up of 14 amino acids. With 2 bases removed from V and 2 bases from J, the gap between germline ends came to 9 bases. The CDR3 DNA reads as TGCGCCAGCAGCCAAACAGTCGACAACTATGGCTACACCTTC. It encodes CASSQTVDNYGYTF.